Listed below are T cell receptor beta chains from one sample, sequenced in a study of response to subunit inactivated influenza vaccine. TCRdb used MiXCR to reprocess the RT-PCR reads, holding one entry per CDR3 protein. The table lists around 480,000 distinct CDR3 sequences, about 15% of them singletons. This specimen was CD4+ T cells sorted from PBMCs, taken about 23 months after vaccination. These TCRs come from a man aged 45-69 years who received an inactivated influenza vaccine. Both conserved end residues are part of each CDR3. Fields, in order: CDR3 DNA, CDR3 protein, CDR3 length, D gene, clone size, J gene, V gene. The D gene is left open where the match is weak. For some rows the clone size is stated as once, few or many, or as a class when expanded; others skip it.

CDR3 DNA: TGTGCCAGCAGCCTTGGACCGATGAACACTGAAGCTTTCTTT
CDR3 protein: CASSLGPMNTEAFF
CDR3 length: 14
D gene: .
clone size: few
J gene: TRBJ1-1
V gene: TRBV3-1

CDR3 DNA: TGCAGTGCTAGAGACAGGGGGAACACCGGGGAGCTGTTTTTT
CDR3 protein: CSARDRGNTGELFF
CDR3 length: 14
D gene: .
clone size: many
J gene: TRBJ2-2
V gene: TRBV20-1

CDR3 DNA: TGTGCCTGGAGTACCCCGGCTACCTATCTGAGGCAGTACTTC
CDR3 protein: CAWSTPATYLRQYF
CDR3 length: 14
D gene: .
clone size: .
J gene: TRBJ2-7
V gene: TRBV30

CDR3 DNA: TGTGCCAGCAGCCAAGAAGAGATAAGGGCGGGAGGGGATACGCAGTATTTT
CDR3 protein: CASSQEEIRAGGDTQYF
CDR3 length: 17
D gene: TRBD2
clone size: few
J gene: TRBJ2-3
V gene: TRBV4-2

CDR3 DNA: TGTGCCAGTAGGGGCACAGGAGGCAAAAACATTCAGTACTTC
CDR3 protein: CASRGTGGKNIQYF
CDR3 length: 14
D gene: .
clone size: few
J gene: TRBJ2-4
V gene: TRBV7-2

CDR3 DNA: TGTGCCAGCAGCCCGCCGGGACAGGGCTATGAAAAACTGTTTTTT
CDR3 protein: CASSPPGQGYEKLFF
CDR3 length: 15
D gene: TRBD1
clone size: .
J gene: TRBJ1-4
V gene: TRBV4-2

CDR3 DNA: TGTGCCAGCTCACCACGAGGGAGCGTCGAGGAGACCCAGTACTTC
CDR3 protein: CASSPRGSVEETQYF
CDR3 length: 15
D gene: .
clone size: few
J gene: TRBJ2-5
V gene: TRBV18

CDR3 DNA: TGTGCCAGCAGCTTATTTGCGGGGGCGCCCGGGGAGCTGTTTTTT
CDR3 protein: CASSLFAGAPGELFF
CDR3 length: 15
D gene: .
clone size: .
J gene: TRBJ2-2
V gene: TRBV5-4

CDR3 DNA: TGTGCCAGCAGTTCGACGGGAAAGCAGTACTTC
CDR3 protein: CASSSTGKQYF
CDR3 length: 11
D gene: .
clone size: .
J gene: TRBJ2-7
V gene: TRBV7-2

CDR3 DNA: TGCAGTGCTAGACCCTCGAGTAGCGGGACGACAGATACGCAGTATTTT
CDR3 protein: CSARPSSSGTTDTQYF
CDR3 length: 16
D gene: TRBD2
clone size: .
J gene: TRBJ2-3
V gene: TRBV20-1

CDR3 DNA: TGCAGCGTTATTGCAGCGGGGTACCGCCAGGAGACCCAGTACTTC
CDR3 protein: CSVIAAGYRQETQYF
CDR3 length: 15
D gene: TRBD2
clone size: .
J gene: TRBJ2-5
V gene: TRBV29-1

CDR3 DNA: TGTGCCAGCAGAGAACTCAACAATGAGCAGTTCTTC
CDR3 protein: CASRELNNEQFF
CDR3 length: 12
D gene: .
clone size: .
J gene: TRBJ2-1
V gene: TRBV6-6

CDR3 DNA: TGTGCCAGCAGCTACGGAGGGGGCTTCTACAATGAGCAGTTCTTC
CDR3 protein: CASSYGGGFYNEQFF
CDR3 length: 15
D gene: .
clone size: .
J gene: TRBJ2-1
V gene: TRBV6-5

CDR3 DNA: TGTGCCAGTAGTCCCTCGGGACTAGCGATAAACATTCAGTACTTC
CDR3 protein: CASSPSGLAINIQYF
CDR3 length: 15
D gene: TRBD2
clone size: .
J gene: TRBJ2-4
V gene: TRBV19

CDR3 DNA: TGCAGTGCTTCTACCGGGACAGGGCAATCACCCCTCCACTTT
CDR3 protein: CSASTGTGQSPLHF
CDR3 length: 14
D gene: TRBD1
clone size: .
J gene: TRBJ1-6
V gene: TRBV20-1

CDR3 DNA: TGCAGCGTAGGCGGGACAAGGGGCGCCGAGACCCAGTACTTC
CDR3 protein: CSVGGTRGAETQYF
CDR3 length: 14
D gene: .
clone size: .
J gene: TRBJ2-5
V gene: TRBV29-1

CDR3 DNA: TGTGCCAGCAGCCGTCGACAGGGGGTCGACAATGAGCAGTTCTTC
CDR3 protein: CASSRRQGVDNEQFF
CDR3 length: 15
D gene: TRBD1
clone size: .
J gene: TRBJ2-1
V gene: TRBV13

CDR3 DNA: TGTGCCAGCAGCCATGAGTTCCAAGAGACCCAGTACTTC
CDR3 protein: CASSHEFQETQYF
CDR3 length: 13
D gene: .
clone size: few
J gene: TRBJ2-5
V gene: TRBV3-1

CDR3 DNA: TGTGCCATTCAGTCCCAGAACACTGAAGCTTTCTTT
CDR3 protein: CAIQSQNTEAFF
CDR3 length: 12
D gene: .
clone size: few
J gene: TRBJ1-1
V gene: TRBV10-3

CDR3 DNA: TGTGCCAGCAGCTCCCGGACAGGGACAAGCACAGATACGCAGTATTTT
CDR3 protein: CASSSRTGTSTDTQYF
CDR3 length: 16
D gene: TRBD1
clone size: few
J gene: TRBJ2-3
V gene: TRBV7-9

CDR3 DNA: TGTGCCAGCAGATTTGGATGGGGGGCCACCAATGAGCAGTTCTTC
CDR3 protein: CASRFGWGATNEQFF
CDR3 length: 15
D gene: .
clone size: many
J gene: TRBJ2-1
V gene: TRBV12-3/TRBV12-4

CDR3 DNA: TGCGCCAGCGCTCGGGAGGAGGGGAAATACGAGCAGTACTTC
CDR3 protein: CASAREEGKYEQYF
CDR3 length: 14
D gene: TRBD2
clone size: few
J gene: TRBJ2-7
V gene: TRBV5-1

CDR3 DNA: TGTGCCAGCAGCCGTGTCTCCACAGTCGGGACAGGGTCTAACGAAAAACTGTTTTTT
CDR3 protein: CASSRVSTVGTGSNEKLFF
CDR3 length: 19
D gene: TRBD1
clone size: .
J gene: TRBJ1-4
V gene: TRBV11-2

CDR3 DNA: TGTGCCAGCAGCTCACGGCAGGGAACTGAGCAGTTCTTC
CDR3 protein: CASSSRQGTEQFF
CDR3 length: 13
D gene: .
clone size: .
J gene: TRBJ2-1
V gene: TRBV7-3

CDR3 DNA: TGCAGTGCTCTATCCGGGACAGGGGCAACTGAAGCTTTCTTT
CDR3 protein: CSALSGTGATEAFF
CDR3 length: 14
D gene: TRBD1
clone size: many
J gene: TRBJ1-1
V gene: TRBV20-1

CDR3 DNA: TGTGCCAGCAGTTCCGACAGGGAAGGGAGCTACACCTTC
CDR3 protein: CASSSDREGSYTF
CDR3 length: 13
D gene: TRBD1
clone size: few
J gene: TRBJ1-2
V gene: TRBV6-6

CDR3 DNA: TGCAGTGCTAGAAAGTTGCTGGAGGGGACGTACGAGCAGTACTTC
CDR3 protein: CSARKLLEGTYEQYF
CDR3 length: 15
D gene: .
clone size: .
J gene: TRBJ2-7
V gene: TRBV20-1

CDR3 DNA: TGCAGTGCTAAAGCTCCGGATTCCCCGAATACGCAGTATTTT
CDR3 protein: CSAKAPDSPNTQYF
CDR3 length: 14
D gene: .
clone size: few
J gene: TRBJ2-3
V gene: TRBV20-1